The present entry profiles one T cell receptor beta chain with its context. The antigen remains unidentified. 13 Jbeta primers and 60 Vbeta primers were used for the PCR. Only in-frame clones appear in the TCRdb table, and some are missing; sequencing was by immunoSEQ multiplex PCR. The sample lists 150,000 or so clones, around 70% seen once, with approximately 4.6% in the top ten. The sample originates from a study of cytomegalovirus exposure and HLA in healthy donors. General study points: The authors confirmed in vitro that three CMV-associated chains were specific for CMV antigens. Some public TCRs appeared in many individuals, while most sequences were rare.

CDR1 and CDR2 (germline): SEHNR, FQNEAQ (reference sequence). After removal of 5 bases from V and 1 base from J, the junction contained 4 bases not matched to a gene. This CDR3 is 16 amino acids long. The receptor comes from a man aged 18 to 29 in good health and CMV-seropositive. The sample comprised PBMCs. The chain links TRBV7-9 to TRBJ1-4, with 10 bases lining up with TRBD1. Here the CDR3 DNA reads TGTGCCAGCAGCGCGGACAGGGGGAGAACTAATGAAAAACTGTTTTTT. This translates into CASSADRGRTNEKLFF.